This T cell receptor beta chain was found in a study of shared clonotypes between healthy human individuals. Study results and limitations: Naive subsets generally had larger estimated richness than memory subsets.

With respect to this clone: The antigen remains undetermined.

Clones were sequenced by immunoSEQ multiplex PCR, and TCRdb holds only the in-frame ones, with some missing. The sample gives around 550,000 clones, approximately 95% of which show up once; about 0.11% is in the top ten. Naive CD8 cells were CD45RO-negative, positively selected for CCR7, excluding terminally differentiated effector memory CD45RA+ cells. The TCR originated in a woman in her 30s in good health. The sample taken for sequencing was naive CD8+ T cells sorted from blood.

Here the CDR3 DNA reads TGTGCCAGCAGTTTTCGGACAGGGTTCGGGCAGTACTTC. Amino acid sequence: CASSFRTGFGQYF. The chain has TRBV28 and TRBJ2-7; 8 bases align to TRBD1. This CDR3 comprises 13 residues. The trim removed 3 bases at V and 9 bases at J, leaving 7 bases unmatched. Germline CDR1 MDHEN, CDR2 SYDVKM.